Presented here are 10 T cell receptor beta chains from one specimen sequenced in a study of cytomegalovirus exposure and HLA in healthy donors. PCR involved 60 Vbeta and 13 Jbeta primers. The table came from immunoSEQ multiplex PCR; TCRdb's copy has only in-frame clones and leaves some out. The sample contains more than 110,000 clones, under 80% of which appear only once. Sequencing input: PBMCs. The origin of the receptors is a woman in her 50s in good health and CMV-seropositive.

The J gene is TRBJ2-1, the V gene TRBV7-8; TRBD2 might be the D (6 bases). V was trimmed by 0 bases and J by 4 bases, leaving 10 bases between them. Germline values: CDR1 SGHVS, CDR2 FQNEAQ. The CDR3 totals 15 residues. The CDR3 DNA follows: TGTGCCAGCAGCTTAGCTCGGGGGTCTTACAATGAGCAGTTCTTC. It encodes CASSLARGSYNEQFF.

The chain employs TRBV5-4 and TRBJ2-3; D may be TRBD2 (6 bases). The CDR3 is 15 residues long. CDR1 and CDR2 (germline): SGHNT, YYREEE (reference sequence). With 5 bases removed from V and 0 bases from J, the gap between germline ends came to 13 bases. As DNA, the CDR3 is TGTGCCAGCAGTCCGACCGGGACTAGCACAGATACGCAGTATTTT. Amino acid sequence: CASSPTGTSTDTQYF.

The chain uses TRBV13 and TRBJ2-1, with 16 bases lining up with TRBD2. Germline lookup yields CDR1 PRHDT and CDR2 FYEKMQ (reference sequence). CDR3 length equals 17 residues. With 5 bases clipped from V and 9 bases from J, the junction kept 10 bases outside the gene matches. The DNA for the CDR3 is TGTGCCAGCAGCCCCCTAGGCGGGACTAGCGGGGGGGGTGAGCAGTTCTTC. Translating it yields CASSPLGGTSGGGEQFF.

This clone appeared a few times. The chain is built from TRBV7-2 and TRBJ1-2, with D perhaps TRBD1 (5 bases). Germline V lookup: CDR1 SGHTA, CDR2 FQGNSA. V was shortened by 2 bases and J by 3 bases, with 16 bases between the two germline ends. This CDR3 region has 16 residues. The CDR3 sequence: CASSLPQTGGYYGYTF. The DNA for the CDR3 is TGTGCCAGCAGCTTACCCCAAACAGGTGGTTACTATGGCTACACCTTC.

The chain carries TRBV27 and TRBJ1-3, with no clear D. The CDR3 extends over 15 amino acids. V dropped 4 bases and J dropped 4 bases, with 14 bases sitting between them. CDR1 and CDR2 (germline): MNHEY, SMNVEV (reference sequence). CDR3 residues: CASSSNTPRGNTIYF. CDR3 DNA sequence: TGTGCCAGCAGTTCCAACACCCCGCGGGGAAACACCATATATTTT.

The CDR3 region has the DNA TGTGCCAGCAGCCCGGGATCCGTATCCGGGGAGCTGTTTTTT. Translating it yields CASSPGSVSGELFF. The J gene is TRBJ2-2, the V gene TRBV7-2; D possibly corresponds to TRBD2 (5 bases). The germline V and J ends were trimmed by 5 bases and 6 bases, with 13 bases remaining between them. The CDR3 sequence is 14 residues long. Per the germline V gene, CDR1 is SGHTA and CDR2 is FQGNSA.

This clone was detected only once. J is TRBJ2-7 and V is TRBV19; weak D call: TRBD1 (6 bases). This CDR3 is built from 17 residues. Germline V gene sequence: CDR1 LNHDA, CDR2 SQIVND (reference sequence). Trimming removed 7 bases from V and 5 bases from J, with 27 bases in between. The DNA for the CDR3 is TGTGCCAGTACCTTAGGTAGAGGGCCACAGGGCACAAACGAGCAGTACTTC. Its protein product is CASTLGRGPQGTNEQYF.

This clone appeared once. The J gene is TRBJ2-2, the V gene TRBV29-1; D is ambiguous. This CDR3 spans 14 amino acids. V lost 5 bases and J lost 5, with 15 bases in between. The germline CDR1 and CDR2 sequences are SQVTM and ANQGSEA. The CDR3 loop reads CSVLPGLRTGELFF. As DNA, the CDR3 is TGCAGCGTTCTGCCGGGTCTAAGAACCGGGGAGCTGTTTTTT.

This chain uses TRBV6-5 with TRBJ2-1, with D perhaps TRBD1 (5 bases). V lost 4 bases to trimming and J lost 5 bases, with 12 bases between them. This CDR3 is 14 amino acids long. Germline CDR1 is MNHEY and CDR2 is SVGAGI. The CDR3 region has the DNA TGTGCCAGCAGTTCCTTCGACAGAAACAATGAGCAGTTCTTC. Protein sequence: CASSSFDRNNEQFF.

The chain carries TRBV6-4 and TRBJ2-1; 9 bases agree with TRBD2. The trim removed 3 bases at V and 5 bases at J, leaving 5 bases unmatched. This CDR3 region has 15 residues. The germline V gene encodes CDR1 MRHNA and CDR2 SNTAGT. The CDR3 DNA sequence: TGTGCCAGCAGTGATATAGCGGGGGTCAACAATGAGCAGTTCTTC. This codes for CASSDIAGVNNEQFF.